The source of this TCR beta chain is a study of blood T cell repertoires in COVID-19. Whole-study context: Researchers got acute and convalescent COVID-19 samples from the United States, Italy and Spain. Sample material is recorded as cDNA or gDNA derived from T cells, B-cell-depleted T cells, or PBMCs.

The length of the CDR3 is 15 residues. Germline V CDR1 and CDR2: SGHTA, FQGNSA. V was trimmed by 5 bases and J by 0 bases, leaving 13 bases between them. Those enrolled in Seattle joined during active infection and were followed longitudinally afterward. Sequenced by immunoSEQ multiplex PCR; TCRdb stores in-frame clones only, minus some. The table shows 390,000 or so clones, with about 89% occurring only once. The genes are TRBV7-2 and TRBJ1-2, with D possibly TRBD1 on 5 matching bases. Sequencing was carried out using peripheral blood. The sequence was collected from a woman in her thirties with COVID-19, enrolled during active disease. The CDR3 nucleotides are TGTGCCAGCAGCCCGGGAGGGGAAGCTAACTATGGCTACACCTTC. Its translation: CASSPGGEANYGYTF. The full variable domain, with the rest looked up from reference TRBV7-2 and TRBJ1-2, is GAGVSQSPSNKVTEKGKDVELRCDPISGHTALYWYRQSLGQGLEFLIYFQGNSAPDKSGLPSDRFSAERTGGSVSTLTIQRTQQEDSAVYLCASSPGGEANYGYTFGSGTRLTVV.